This T cell receptor (beta chain) was obtained from a study of blood T cell repertoires in COVID-19 (TCRdb year 2020). Broadly, across the study: Collaborator samples came from the United States, Italy and Spain and covered acute and convalescent phases of COVID-19. The sample metadata nearly always contained a de-identified subject ID, COVID-19 status, age in years and sex. The repertoires were released in a freely available public database meant as a resource for research on the immune response to SARS-CoV-2. The samples were drawn from two sources: the first 160 participants of the ongoing ImmuneRACE study, and 1,254 subjects contributed by 6 global collaborators. HLA class I and class II types, where available, came from metadata supplied by the sample provider rather than from assay-based typing. The material from the prospective study consisted of cDNA or gDNA derived from T cells, B-cell-depleted T cells, or PBMCs. Subjects who had been exposed to COVID-19, were actively infected with it, or had recovered from it provided the deeply sampled blood TCRbeta repertoires that made up the dataset.

Enrolling through a virtual design, the prospective study's participants ranged in age from roughly 18 to 100 years and lived across 24 United States geographic areas. In the prospective study, participants were assigned to cohorts based on the clinical history participants reported in a screening survey and a study questionnaire. Each participant in the prospective study had whole blood, serum and a nasopharyngeal or oropharyngeal swab collected by mobile phlebotomists. Additional blood draws and questionnaires over an approximately two-month period could optionally be provided by prospective study participants. Before DNA extraction, blood samples from the prospective study were shipped at room temperature or frozen. Comment on this clone: The specificity of this receptor is unknown. Base qualities are not provided; no much larger clone lies one nucleotide away.

V loses 2 bases at its end and J loses 4 bases; junction bases beyond the gene matches: 7. Taken from cysteine to phenylalanine, the CDR3 has 16 residues. Only the CDR3 region is kept as DNA, spanning 48 bases read in frame from base 1. CDR1 SGHDN and CDR2 FVKESK are derived from the germline V gene. Summary of the overall study and its limitations: The quantity of clinical and demographic metadata differed by source and by participant and was supplied without curation.

TCRbeta CDR3 regions were amplified from genomic DNA using the immunoSEQ Assay, a bias-controlled multiplex PCR. The source study handled its data this way. The number of nucleated cells in each sample was estimated by amplification of reference gene primers within the assay. To quantify the absolute abundance of each unique TCRbeta CDR3 rearrangement, sequence reads were collapsed and filtered. For each sample, productive Simpson clonality was calculated by taking the square root of Simpson's diversity index across productive rearrangements. Drawn from immuneACCESS, this table holds only the in-frame rearrangements with V and J called that TCRdb kept. Clones are partly lost; checked studies trace under half to an unresolved V gene and leave the rest unexplained. The D gene and trimming were derived from the DNA, and the V and J assignments and clone size from that table. The sample table contains under 500,000 clones; only one count was recorded for approximately 90% of them. Of the sample, under 2.5% falls within the top ten clones.

This sequence uses TRBV14 and TRBJ2-1; TRBD2 matches 8 bases in the middle. The clonotype comes from a woman aged 18-29 years with acute COVID-19. The specimen sequenced was PBMCs or T cells enriched from blood (not recorded which). The DNA sequence is as follows: TGTGCCAGCAGCCAAACAGAACTAGCGGAATACAATGAGCAGTTCTTC. It specifies CASSQTELAEYNEQFF.